This T cell receptor (beta chain) was identified during a study of T cells in Graves' hyperthyroidism and ophthalmopathy. The germline V and J ends were trimmed by 7 bases and 8 bases, with 14 bases remaining between them. The CDR3 covers 12 residues. Researchers amplified the TCR beta CDR3 regions from RNA transcripts. HTBI primers were the set used in a first-round RT-PCR of the TCR CDR3. Using its own MiXCR run on the multiplex PCR reads, TCRdb lists one record per CDR3 protein. The table lists around 190,000 distinct CDR3 sequences, about a sixth of them singletons, with 25% to 35% in the top ten. About this clonotype: The antigen is undetermined.

Broader study findings: The model's output predicted ophthalmopathy at a median of roughly 6.9 months prior to onset. The authors' 13 V-J model separated ophthalmopathy from stable hyperthyroidism.

This chain connects TRBV12-3 or TRBV12-4 to TRBJ1-1; D may be TRBD1 (6 bases). Sequenced sample: blood. The origin of this receptor is a woman aged 50 to 60 with Graves' hyperthyroidism. The DNA of the CDR3 is TGTGCCAGCACCGTAGGGGACAACGAAGCTTTCTTT. Translation gives CASTVGDNEAFF.